These T cell receptor beta chains were read from a single sample in a study of molecular identifiers for immune sequencing clone quantification. In TCRdb, the PCR reads were re-called with MiXCR into one record per CDR3 protein. The sample shows about 640,000 distinct CDR3 sequences, approximately 20% of them seen only once. Sequenced sample: naive CD8+ T cells from blood, with Jurkat cell RNA spiked in. The source of these receptors is a human donor in good health. Some libraries in this study had Jurkat cell RNA spiked in. Each CDR3 is given without its conserved first and last residue.

v_call: TRBV7-2
cdr3_length: 14
j_call: TRBJ2-1
cdr3_aa: ASSLWTTGSHNEQF

v_call: TRBV6-2/TRBV6-3
cdr3_length: 12
j_call: TRBJ2-5
cdr3_aa: ASTETGIRETQY

v_call: TRBV10-1
cdr3_length: 16
j_call: TRBJ2-3
cdr3_aa: ASPHARLGRGGFDTQY

v_call: TRBV27
cdr3_length: 12
j_call: TRBJ1-1
cdr3_aa: ASWDRGRNGEAF

v_call: TRBV6-1
cdr3_length: 10
j_call: TRBJ1-1
cdr3_aa: ASRWGSAEAF

v_call: TRBV19
cdr3_length: 13
j_call: TRBJ2-5
cdr3_aa: ASSLQVWNQETQY

v_call: TRBV19
cdr3_length: 12
j_call: TRBJ2-1
cdr3_aa: ASSISGTVDEQF

v_call: TRBV28
cdr3_length: 13
j_call: TRBJ2-7
cdr3_aa: ASSWTTGPTYEQY

v_call: TRBV27
cdr3_length: 14
j_call: TRBJ2-3
cdr3_aa: ASNPDVSGRADTQY

v_call: TRBV5-1
cdr3_length: 13
j_call: TRBJ1-4
cdr3_aa: ASSWYNGANEKLF

v_call: TRBV10-3
cdr3_length: 12
j_call: TRBJ1-1
cdr3_aa: ATRGMEGATEAF

v_call: TRBV6-2/TRBV6-3
cdr3_length: 10
j_call: TRBJ2-1
cdr3_aa: ASSYPSTEQF

v_call: TRBV28
cdr3_length: 13
j_call: TRBJ1-6
cdr3_aa: ASSLQGAEGVPLH

v_call: TRBV4-3
cdr3_length: 15
j_call: TRBJ2-7
cdr3_aa: ASSQDSRSPSSYEQY

v_call: TRBV11-2
cdr3_length: 12
j_call: TRBJ2-5
cdr3_aa: ASSFGHNQETRY

v_call: TRBV11-1
cdr3_length: 13
j_call: TRBJ2-7
cdr3_aa: ASSHLAGANDEQY

v_call: TRBV9
cdr3_length: 15
j_call: TRBJ2-1
cdr3_aa: ASSPSGSYSGYNEQF

v_call: TRBV27
cdr3_length: 13
j_call: TRBJ2-5
cdr3_aa: ASSKLAGVDETQY

v_call: TRBV10-3
cdr3_length: 13
j_call: TRBJ2-7
cdr3_aa: AISVGDRVSYEQY

v_call: TRBV29-1
cdr3_length: 14
j_call: TRBJ1-1
cdr3_aa: SVEPTGAWKVTEAF

v_call: TRBV7-6
cdr3_length: 15
j_call: TRBJ2-3
cdr3_aa: ASSLDGRTRGTDTQY

v_call: TRBV9
cdr3_length: 14
j_call: TRBJ2-3
cdr3_aa: ASSVASDASTDTQY

v_call: TRBV12-3/TRBV12-4
cdr3_length: 11
j_call: TRBJ1-4
cdr3_aa: ASTTGVDEKLF

v_call: TRBV28
cdr3_length: 14
j_call: TRBJ2-2
cdr3_aa: ASSSRTSGATGELF

v_call: TRBV6-2/TRBV6-3
cdr3_length: 13
j_call: TRBJ1-5
cdr3_aa: ASSYPGTAYQPQH

v_call: TRBV15
cdr3_length: 13
j_call: TRBJ1-4
cdr3_aa: ATREGGSVNERLF